This TCR beta chain was documented in a study of T-cell reconstitution after alpha-beta-depleted transplantation in children. As to this clonotype: Its antigen remains unidentified.

CDR3 length: 15 amino acids. Trimming removed 6 bases from V and 0 bases from J, with 15 bases in between. Germline V CDR1 and CDR2: MDHEN, SYDVKM. Points from the study as a whole: About two months after transplant, alpha-beta T cells reportedly came from several hundred expanded graft clones.

The library targeted TCRbeta and was prepared with unique molecular identifiers. One entry per CDR3 protein, called by TCRdb with MiXCR from the PCR reads. Of some 300,000 distinct CDR3 sequences in the sample, about a tenth were seen once. The sequencing used PBMCs, collected before TCRalphabeta/CD19-depleted stem cell transplant. The clonotype was recovered from a boy in the first two years of life with acute myeloid leukemia, due to receive a stem cell transplant. This chain joins TRBV28 and TRBJ2-7; D is ambiguous. The CDR3 region has the DNA TGTGCCAGCAGCGAGCTTAGGGCTCCCTCCTACGAGCAGTACTTC. Translating gives CASSELRAPSYEQYF.